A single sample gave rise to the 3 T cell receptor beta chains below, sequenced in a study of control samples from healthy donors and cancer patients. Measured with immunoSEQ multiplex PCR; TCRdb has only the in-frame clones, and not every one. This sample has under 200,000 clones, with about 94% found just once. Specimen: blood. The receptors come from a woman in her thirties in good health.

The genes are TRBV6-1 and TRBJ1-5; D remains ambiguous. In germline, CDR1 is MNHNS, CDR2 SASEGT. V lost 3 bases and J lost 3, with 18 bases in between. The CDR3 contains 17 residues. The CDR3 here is CASSEDVRETLNQPQHF. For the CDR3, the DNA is TGTGCCAGCAGTGAGGACGTTCGTGAAACCCTCAATCAGCCCCAGCATTTT.

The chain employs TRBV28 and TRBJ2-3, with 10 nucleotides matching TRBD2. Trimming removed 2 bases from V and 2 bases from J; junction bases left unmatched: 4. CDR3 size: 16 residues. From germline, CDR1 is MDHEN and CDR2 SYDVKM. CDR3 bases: TGTGCCAGCAGTTTAAGTACTAGCGGGACCACAGATACGCAGTATTTT. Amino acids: CASSLSTSGTTDTQYF.

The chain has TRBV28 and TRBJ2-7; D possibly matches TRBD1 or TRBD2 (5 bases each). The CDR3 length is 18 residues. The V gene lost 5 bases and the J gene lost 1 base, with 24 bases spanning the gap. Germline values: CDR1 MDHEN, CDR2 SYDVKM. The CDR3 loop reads CASSIFSQKGRASYEQYF. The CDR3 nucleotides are TGTGCCAGCAGTATATTCTCACAGAAGGGGCGGGCGTCCTACGAGCAGTACTTC.